Here is one TCR beta chain with its context. Per the original methods: For nucleated cells, counts were estimated from reference gene primer amplification. Here immunoSEQ multiplex PCR was the method, and the copy in TCRdb shows in-frame clones only, minus some. For V, J and clone size, that table is used; D and trimming come from the DNA. The sample carries tens of thousands of clones, roughly nine tenths recorded once. This record belongs to a study of blood T cell repertoires in COVID-19. At the level of the study: Acute and convalescent COVID-19 samples came from the United States, Italy and Spain. Sample material is recorded as cDNA or gDNA derived from T cells, B-cell-depleted T cells, or PBMCs.

Germline CDR1 reads SGHDT; CDR2 reads YYEEEE. V lost 0 bases and J lost 5, with 5 bases in between. The CDR3 spans 12 residues. Sequenced input: peripheral blood. The chain joins TRBV5-6 to TRBJ1-2; D unclear. The TCR was taken from a man between 65 and 85 years old with active COVID-19. The CDR3 here is CASSLAGYGYTF. The CDR3 nucleotides read TGTGCCAGCAGCTTGGCGGGATATGGCTACACCTTC.